The text below deals with one TCR beta chain. Its antigen remains unidentified. Trimming took 0 bases from V and 4 from J, leaving 12 bases between them. CDR3 length equals 15 residues. Germline V lookup: CDR1 MDHEN, CDR2 SYDVKM. An Oncomine TCR Beta short-read assay was used to sequence the DNA from cultured CD4+ T cells. Researchers extracted genomic DNA from CD4+ T cells that had been cultured. MiXCR, applied by TCRdb to the PCR reads, yields one record per CDR3 protein. The table records under 15,000 distinct CDR3 sequences, approximately 43% of them present only once. Sample treatment: 10-day PBMC culture with coronavirus spike peptide pools or control peptides (ViraFEST assay). Per well, 1.5 million to 2.5 million PBMCs were cultured in the presence of around 10 IU/ml IL-2 and about 9.6 ug/ml peptide pools. Cultures got half-medium changes with IL-2 on days 3 and 7. This sample is part of a study of vaccination and CD4 T cells after COVID-19. About the study: Overlapping spike peptides served as the stimulus for the cells. These peptides came from SARS-CoV-2 and from the common cold coronaviruses HCoV-NL63, HCoV-OC43 and HCoV-229E.

The rearrangement joins TRBV28 to TRBJ2-5; the D gene could be TRBD1 or TRBD2 (5 bases each). Specimen: CD4+ T cells from blood, cultured in vitro. The sequence was obtained from a human donor who had recovered from COVID-19. As DNA, the CDR3 is TGTGCCAGCAGTTTATGGGGGGTAAGGGTAGAGACCCAGTACTTC. Amino acids: CASSLWGVRVETQYF. The variable domain in full, completed from reference TRBV28 and TRBJ2-5, reads DVKVTQSSRYLVKRTGEKVFLECVQDMDHENMFWYRQDPGLGLRLIYFSYDVKMKEKGDIPEGYSVSREKKERFSLILESASTNQTSMYLCASSLWGVRVETQYFGPGTRLLVL.